What follows is one TCR beta chain and its context. Its antigen remains unidentified. This record belongs to a study of OX40 agonist ivuxolimab in advanced cancers. Study-level information: Ivuxolimab was delivered to patients intravenously every 2 weeks at doses spanning 0.01 to 10 mg/kg.

Study-wide points: Antigens targeted by the expanded peripheral T cells were not determined.

The repertoire was sequenced with immunoSEQ multiplex PCR; TCRdb's copy has only in-frame clones and lacks some. The data contain approximately 45,000 clones, 86% of them seen just once; the ten biggest clones take up 15%. The sequence was obtained from an adult with an advanced solid tumor such as melanoma, head and neck, liver or kidney cancer. Material: CD4+ or CD8+ T cells sorted from blood, obtained in a trial of the OX40 agonist ivuxolimab.

The DNA of the CDR3 is TGTGCCAGCAGCCCAGGGGGATCCTACGAGCAGTACTTC. Protein: CASSPGGSYEQYF. V gene TRBV5-4 combines with J gene TRBJ2-7; 7 nucleotides align to TRBD1. CDR1 and CDR2 from the germline V gene are SGHNT and YYREEE (reference sequence). V shed 4 bases, J shed 1 base, and the junction held 2 bases outside the gene matches. The CDR3 contains 13 residues.